This T cell receptor beta chain is drawn from a study of blood T cell repertoires in COVID-19. Libraries were prepared by immunoSEQ multiplex PCR; TCRdb keeps only in-frame clonotypes and omits some of them. This table holds about 23,000 clones, about 90% found once. Germline V gene sequence: CDR1 SGHVS, CDR2 FNYEAQ. J lost 0 bases, V lost 6 bases, and 6 bases had no gene match. The CDR3 covers 15 residues. The receptor was derived from a man in his sixties or seventies in a cohort sampled during active COVID-19. This sequence joins TRBV7-6 and TRBJ2-3; the match to TRBD2 covers 7 bases. Sequences were obtained from peripheral blood. This CDR3 is CASRKTSHSTDTQYF. The CDR3 nucleotides are TGTGCCAGCAGAAAGACTAGCCACAGCACAGATACGCAGTATTTT.